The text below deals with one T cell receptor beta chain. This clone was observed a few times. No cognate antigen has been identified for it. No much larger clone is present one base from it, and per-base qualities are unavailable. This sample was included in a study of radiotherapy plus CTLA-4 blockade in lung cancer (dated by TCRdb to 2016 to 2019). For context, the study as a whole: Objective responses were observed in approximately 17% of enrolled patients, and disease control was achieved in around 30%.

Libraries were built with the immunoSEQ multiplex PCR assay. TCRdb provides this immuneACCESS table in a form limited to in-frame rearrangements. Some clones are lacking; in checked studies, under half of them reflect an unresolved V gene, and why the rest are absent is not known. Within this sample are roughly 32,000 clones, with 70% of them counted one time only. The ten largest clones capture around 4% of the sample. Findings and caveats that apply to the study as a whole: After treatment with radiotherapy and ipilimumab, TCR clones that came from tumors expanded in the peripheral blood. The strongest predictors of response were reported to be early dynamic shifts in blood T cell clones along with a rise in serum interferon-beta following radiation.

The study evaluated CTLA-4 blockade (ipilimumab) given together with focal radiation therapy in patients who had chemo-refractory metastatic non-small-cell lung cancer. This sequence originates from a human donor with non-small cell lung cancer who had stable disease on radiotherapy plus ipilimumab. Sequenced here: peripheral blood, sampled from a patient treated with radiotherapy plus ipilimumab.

At the DNA level, the sequence is TGCAGCCCGCGGGGGGCGAGTGAGCAGTACTTC. This yields the protein CSPRGASEQYF. The sequence is built from TRBV20-1 and TRBJ2-7; TRBD2 fits 8 bases in the junction. Per the germline V gene (reference sequence), DFQATT is the CDR1 and SNEGSKA is the CDR2. From the cysteine through the phenylalanine, the CDR3 covers 11 amino acids. The only DNA kept is the CDR3, 33 bases in frame from the first base.